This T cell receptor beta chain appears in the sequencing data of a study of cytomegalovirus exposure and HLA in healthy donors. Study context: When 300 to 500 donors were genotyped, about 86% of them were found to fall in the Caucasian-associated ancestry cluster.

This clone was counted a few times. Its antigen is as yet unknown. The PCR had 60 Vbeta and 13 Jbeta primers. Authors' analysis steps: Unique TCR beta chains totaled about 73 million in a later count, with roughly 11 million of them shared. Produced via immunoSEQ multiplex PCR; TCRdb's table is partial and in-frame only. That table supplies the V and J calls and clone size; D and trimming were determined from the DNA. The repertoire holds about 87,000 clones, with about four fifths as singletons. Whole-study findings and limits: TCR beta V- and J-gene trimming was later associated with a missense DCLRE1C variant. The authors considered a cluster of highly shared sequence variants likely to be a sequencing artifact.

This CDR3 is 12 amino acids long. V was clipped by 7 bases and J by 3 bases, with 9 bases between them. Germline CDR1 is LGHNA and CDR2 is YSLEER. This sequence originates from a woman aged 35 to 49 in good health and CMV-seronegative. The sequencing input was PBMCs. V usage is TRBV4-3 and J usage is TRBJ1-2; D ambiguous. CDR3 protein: CASTAVHYGYTF. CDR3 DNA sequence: TGCGCCAGCACCGCGGTCCACTATGGCTACACCTTC.